A single sample is the source of the 7 T cell receptor beta chains below, sequenced in a study of T-cell memory formation after mild COVID-19. Via MiXCR, TCRdb re-called the 5' RACE reads, giving one row per CDR3 protein. The sample holds a few hundred thousand distinct CDR3 sequences; 15% to 20% are singletons and the top ten take roughly 21%. The sequencing sample was made of PBMCs or a T cell subset sorted from them (not recorded which). Receptors originate from a man aged 18 to 30 who had mild COVID-19 (a few samples of this study predate the infection). Cell type and time point are not known.

The rearrangement uses TRBV4-3 and TRBJ1-2; D may be TRBD1 (6 bases). The CDR3 loop spans 16 amino acids. Trimming removed 3 bases at V and 8 bases at J, with 22 bases between. Per germline, CDR1 LGHNA and CDR2 YSLEER. The CDR3 reads CASSQMTRGRRGGYTF. DNA of the CDR3: TGCGCCAGCAGCCAGATGACCCGGGGAAGGAGGGGGGGCTACACCTTC.

The J gene is TRBJ2-5, the V gene TRBV7-9; TRBD1 matches at 10 bases. The CDR3 runs to 16 residues. The V gene's germline CDR1 is SEHNR and CDR2 FQNEAQ (reference sequence). The trim removed 1 base at V and 5 bases at J, leaving 7 bases unmatched. CDR3 coding DNA: TGTGCCAGCAGCTTAGACCGGGACAGGGGAGATGAGACCCAGTACTTC. Protein product: CASSLDRDRGDETQYF.

This clonotype came up a few times. The V call is TRBV5-8, the J call TRBJ2-7, with D possibly being TRBD2 (5 bases). V shed 7 bases and J shed 6 bases, with 14 bases lying between them. CDR1 and CDR2 from the germline V gene are SGHTS and YDEGEE. CDR3 size: 12 residues. The CDR3 here is CASGTLASEQYV. The CDR3 nucleotides read TGTGCCAGCGGCACTCTAGCATCCGAGCAGTACGTC.

The chain is built from TRBV20-1 and TRBJ2-1; 7 bases are a match to TRBD2. The CDR3 length is 18 residues. From germline, CDR1 is DFQATT and CDR2 SNEGSKA (reference sequence). The ends lost 4 bases at V and 0 bases at J; junction bases unmatched: 15. CDR3 coding DNA: TGCAGTGCTACAAACTTCGGAAGCGGGGCTAGCTCCTACAATGAGCAGTTCTTC. Protein product: CSATNFGSGASSYNEQFF.

This sequence joins TRBV7-2 and TRBJ2-2; no definite D call. The CDR3 is made up of 15 amino acids. Germline CDR1 is SGHTA and CDR2 is FQGNSA. Trimming pared 3 bases from V and 6 bases from J, leaving 14 bases between. The chain's CDR3 is CASSLVGLGAGELFF. DNA of the CDR3: TGTGCCAGCAGCTTGGTGGGCCTCGGAGCCGGGGAGCTGTTTTTT.

Many counts were recorded for this clonotype. This chain joins TRBV20-1 and TRBJ2-5; 12 bases are shared with TRBD2. The CDR3 sequence is 14 residues long. CDR1 is DFQATT and CDR2 is SNEGSKA in the germline V gene (reference sequence). V lost 1 base and J lost 4; bases outside the gene matches: 1. CDR3 sequence reads: CSARGLAGVETQYF. The CDR3, as DNA: TGCAGTGCTAGAGGACTAGCGGGGGTAGAGACCCAGTACTTC.

The V and J genes are TRBV29-1 and TRBJ1-1; D remains ambiguous. This CDR3 has 14 amino acids. The germline V and J ends were trimmed by 4 bases and 1 base, with 13 bases remaining between them. Looked up from germline, CDR1 is SQVTM and CDR2 is ANQGSEA. The CDR3 DNA reads as TGCAGCGTTGCGGGCGTCTCGACGAACACTGAAGCTTTCTTT. Its translation is CSVAGVSTNTEAFF.